This is a list of T cell receptor beta chains from one sample in a study of OX40 agonist ivuxolimab in advanced cancers. The repertoire was sequenced with immunoSEQ multiplex PCR; TCRdb's copy has only in-frame clones and lacks some. The sample carries 95,000 to 150,000 clones, 93% recorded once. Specimen: CD4+ or CD8+ T cells sorted from blood, collected in a trial of the OX40 agonist ivuxolimab. These receptors came from an adult with an advanced solid tumor such as melanoma, head and neck, liver or kidney cancer. Each CDR3 is given with its conserved first and last residue. Fields, in order: D gene, V gene, J gene, clone size, CDR3 protein, CDR3 DNA. D genes are given only for firm matches. Clone sizes are given selectively: once, few, many, or a class where the clone is expanded.

D gene: TRBD1
V gene: TRBV4-2
J gene: TRBJ2-3
clone size: .
CDR3 protein: CASSRGVGDRRRFTDTQYF
CDR3 DNA: TGTGCCAGCAGCCGTGGCGTTGGGGACAGGAGGAGATTCACAGATACGCAGTATTTT

D gene: .
V gene: TRBV10-3
J gene: TRBJ1-1
clone size: .
CDR3 protein: CAIARFGGSRETEAFF
CDR3 DNA: TGTGCCATCGCAAGATTTGGCGGGAGCCGGGAGACTGAAGCTTTCTTT

D gene: TRBD1
V gene: TRBV9
J gene: TRBJ1-1
clone size: .
CDR3 protein: CASTPAGTGDTEAFF
CDR3 DNA: TGTGCCAGCACGCCTGCCGGGACAGGGGACACTGAAGCTTTCTTT

D gene: .
V gene: TRBV28
J gene: TRBJ1-4
clone size: .
CDR3 protein: CASSPPGVLNEKLFF
CDR3 DNA: TGTGCCAGCAGTCCCCCAGGGGTCTTGAATGAAAAACTGTTTTTT

D gene: .
V gene: TRBV15
J gene: TRBJ1-5
clone size: few
CDR3 protein: CATSRDKGGRSQPQHF
CDR3 DNA: TGTGCCACCAGCAGAGATAAGGGGGGCCGGAGTCAGCCCCAGCATTTT

D gene: .
V gene: TRBV6-6
J gene: TRBJ2-7
clone size: few
CDR3 protein: CASSPARTSGWQYF
CDR3 DNA: TGTGCCAGCAGTCCCGCCAGGACGTCCGGGTGGCAGTACTTC

D gene: .
V gene: TRBV19
J gene: TRBJ1-2
clone size: .
CDR3 protein: CASKPAPNYGYTF
CDR3 DNA: TGTGCCAGTAAGCCAGCCCCTAACTATGGCTACACCTTC

D gene: .
V gene: TRBV10-3
J gene: TRBJ2-5
clone size: .
CDR3 protein: CAISVGRSEETQYF
CDR3 DNA: TGTGCTATCAGTGTAGGGAGGAGCGAAGAGACCCAGTACTTC

D gene: .
V gene: TRBV7-9
J gene: TRBJ2-7
clone size: .
CDR3 protein: CASSSGSQGPYEQYF
CDR3 DNA: TGTGCCAGCAGCTCCGGTAGCCAGGGCCCCTACGAGCAGTACTTC

D gene: .
V gene: TRBV7-2
J gene: TRBJ2-7
clone size: .
CDR3 protein: CASSLAGRNREQYF
CDR3 DNA: TGTGCCAGCAGCTTAGCAGGTAGGAACCGCGAGCAGTACTTC

D gene: .
V gene: TRBV19
J gene: TRBJ2-2
clone size: .
CDR3 protein: CASSIRGSTGELFF
CDR3 DNA: TGTGCCAGTAGTATTAGGGGGAGCACCGGGGAGCTGTTTTTT

D gene: .
V gene: TRBV6-6
J gene: TRBJ1-5
clone size: .
CDR3 protein: CASREDLTRQPQHF
CDR3 DNA: TGTGCCAGCAGGGAAGACCTGACGCGTCAGCCCCAGCATTTT

D gene: .
V gene: TRBV9
J gene: TRBJ2-2
clone size: once
CDR3 protein: CASSVGAPTGELFF
CDR3 DNA: TGTGCCAGCAGCGTGGGGGCCCCCACCGGGGAGCTGTTTTTT

D gene: .
V gene: TRBV6-5
J gene: TRBJ1-2
clone size: .
CDR3 protein: CASSFYGGNGGYTF
CDR3 DNA: TGTGCCAGCAGCTTCTACGGGGGAAATGGTGGCTACACCTTC

D gene: .
V gene: TRBV9
J gene: TRBJ2-5
clone size: .
CDR3 protein: CASSVGIPPRGTQYF
CDR3 DNA: TGTGCCAGCAGCGTAGGTATTCCCCCCCGGGGGACCCAGTACTTC

D gene: .
V gene: TRBV28
J gene: TRBJ2-2
clone size: .
CDR3 protein: CASSFVVLANTGELFF
CDR3 DNA: TGTGCCAGCAGTTTTGTGGTCCTCGCGAACACCGGGGAGCTGTTTTTT

D gene: .
V gene: TRBV11-2
J gene: TRBJ1-4
clone size: .
CDR3 protein: CASSSTYSNEKLFF
CDR3 DNA: TGTGCCAGCAGCTCGACCTACAGTAATGAAAAACTGTTTTTT

D gene: .
V gene: TRBV4-1
J gene: TRBJ2-7
clone size: .
CDR3 protein: CASSQGVPSYEQYF
CDR3 DNA: TGCGCCAGCAGCCAAGGGGTCCCCTCCTACGAGCAGTACTTC

D gene: .
V gene: TRBV7-2
J gene: TRBJ1-4
clone size: once
CDR3 protein: CASSLDPMMSNEKLFF
CDR3 DNA: TGTGCCAGCAGCTTAGACCCTATGATGAGTAATGAAAAACTGTTTTTT

D gene: TRBD1
V gene: TRBV11-2
J gene: TRBJ2-1
clone size: .
CDR3 protein: CASSLTGTGGSRDEQFF
CDR3 DNA: TGTGCCAGCAGTTTAACCGGGACAGGGGGCTCTAGAGATGAGCAGTTCTTC

D gene: .
V gene: TRBV6-1
J gene: TRBJ2-1
clone size: .
CDR3 protein: CASSEVRRGLEFNEQFF
CDR3 DNA: TGTGCCAGCAGTGAAGTGCGTAGGGGACTGGAATTCAATGAGCAGTTCTTC

D gene: .
V gene: TRBV19
J gene: TRBJ1-4
clone size: once
CDR3 protein: CASKSDGEKLFF
CDR3 DNA: TGTGCCAGTAAATCGGACGGGGAAAAACTGTTTTTT

D gene: .
V gene: TRBV21-1
J gene: TRBJ1-5
clone size: .
CDR3 protein: CASSELMARPVNQPQHF
CDR3 DNA: TGTGCCAGCAGCGAGCTCATGGCCCGACCGGTGAATCAGCCCCAGCATTTT

D gene: TRBD1
V gene: TRBV10-1
J gene: TRBJ1-1
clone size: .
CDR3 protein: CASSVPRGPGSTEAFF
CDR3 DNA: TGCGCCAGCAGTGTCCCCAGGGGGCCCGGGAGCACTGAAGCTTTCTTT

D gene: TRBD1
V gene: TRBV4-2
J gene: TRBJ1-4
clone size: .
CDR3 protein: CASSLGWQGASNEKLFF
CDR3 DNA: TGTGCCAGCAGCTTGGGGTGGCAGGGGGCATCTAATGAAAAACTGTTTTTT